These 24 T cell receptor beta chains share one sample of origin, sequenced in a study of cytomegalovirus exposure and HLA in healthy donors. Primers included in the PCR were 60 Vbeta and 13 Jbeta primers. Clones were read by immunoSEQ multiplex PCR, and TCRdb kept only the in-frame ones, dropping some. The sample holds 120,000 or so clones, around 79% seen once. The sample consisted of PBMCs. Receptors originate from a young woman in good health and CMV-seronegative.

This clone was seen just once. The chain uses TRBV23-1 and TRBJ1-2; no reliable D call. TRBV23-1 is an ORF; its function is uncertain. V shed 10 bases and J shed 8 bases, with 5 bases lying between them. The CDR3 consists of 8 residues. Written as DNA, the CDR3 is TGCGCCATACAGGGCTACACCTTC. Translating it yields CAIQGYTF.

The chain joins TRBV28 to TRBJ1-5; no clear D. Germline V gene sequence: CDR1 MDHEN, CDR2 SYDVKM. The CDR3 is 13 residues long. Trimming left V 1 base short and J 7 bases short, with 8 bases between. In DNA form, the CDR3 reads TGTGCCAGCAGTTTATTCGGAGGACAGCCCCAGCATTTT. It is translated as CASSLFGGQPQHF.

The V and J genes are TRBV19 and TRBJ2-5; tentative D call: TRBD2 (6 bases). The DNA end is a closer match to TRBJ2-7, so the J assignment may be wrong. Germline loops: CDR1 LNHDA, CDR2 SQIVND (reference sequence). There are 16 residues in the CDR3. CDR3 sequence (DNA): TGTGCCAGTAGTATACCCCCTCGGCGGGGCCACTACGAGCAGTACTTC. Translating gives CASSIPPRRGHYEQYF.

CDR3 amino acids: CASSPVTGDTEAFF. The CDR3 nucleotides read TGTGCCAGCAGCCCCGTGACAGGGGACACTGAAGCTTTCTTT. The chain is built from TRBV7-7 and TRBJ1-1; 8 nucleotides align to TRBD1. Trimming cost V 5 bases and J 3 bases; bases outside gene matches: 5. Germline-derived CDR1 and CDR2 are SSHAT and FNYEAQ (reference sequence). CDR3 length equals 14 residues.

This clone was counted once. The V gene is TRBV5-8, the J gene TRBJ1-3; TRBD1 matches at 8 bases. Germline V gene data show CDR1 as SGHTS and CDR2 as YDEGEE. The CDR3 has 17 residues. The ends lost 2 bases at V and 0 bases at J; junction bases unmatched: 7. CDR3: CASSFRDRPNSGNTIYF. CDR3 bases: TGTGCCAGCAGCTTCCGGGACAGGCCGAACTCTGGAAACACCATATATTTT.

The table lists this clone with a count of one. The chain has TRBV11-1 and TRBJ2-5, with 11 nucleotides matching TRBD2. The CDR3 contains 18 residues. Germline V lookup: CDR1 SGHAT, CDR2 FQDESV (reference sequence). V was clipped by 6 bases and J by 6 bases; unmatched bases: 18. CDR3 DNA sequence: TGTGCCAGCAGTCCCGGGACTAGCGGTTACCTCCTCGCGAAGACCCAGTACTTC. This sequence encodes CASSPGTSGYLLAKTQYF.

The gene calls are TRBV5-1 and TRBJ1-1; perhaps TRBD1 as D (5 bases). CDR3 length: 14 residues. The V gene lost 2 bases and the J gene lost 1 base, with 9 bases spanning the gap. Germline V gene lookup returns CDR1 SGHRS and CDR2 YFSETQ. This CDR3 reads CASSLQATNTEAFF. CDR3 bases: TGCGCCAGCAGCTTACAGGCCACGAACACTGAAGCTTTCTTT.

Worth noting for this clone: The sample holds other DNA sequences that translate to the same CDR3. The CDR3 DNA reads TGTGCCAGCAGCACCAATCAGGGGGCGGGAGCCAAAAACATTCAGTACTTC. Translated, it gives CASSTNQGAGAKNIQYF. The V call is TRBV27, the J call TRBJ2-4; 8 bases fit TRBD1. CDR3 length equals 17 residues. Germline CDR1 reads MNHEY; CDR2 reads SMNVEV (reference sequence). J gave up 0 bases and V 6 bases, and 10 bases lay outside the gene matches.

The rearrangement uses TRBV5-6 and TRBJ1-5; D perhaps matches TRBD1 (6 bases). CDR3 length: 15 residues. V dropped 0 bases and J dropped 2 bases, with 9 bases sitting between them. The germline CDR1 and CDR2 sequences are SGHDT and YYEEEE. The CDR3 is CASSLGRGRNQPQHF. In DNA form, the CDR3 reads TGTGCCAGCAGCTTGGGCAGGGGCCGCAATCAGCCCCAGCATTTT. Full variable domain (outside the CDR3, taken from reference TRBV5-6 and TRBJ1-5): DAGVTQSPTHLIKTRGQQVTLRCSPKSGHDTVSWYQQALGQGPQFIFQYYEEEERQRGNFPDRFSGHQFPNYSSELNVNALLLGDSALYLCASSLGRGRNQPQHFGDGTRLSIL.

The sample holds one count of this clone. This chain links TRBV4-1 with TRBJ1-1; D unclear. The CDR3 covers 14 residues. CDR1 and CDR2 (germline): MGHRA, YSYEKL. Trimming left V 4 bases short and J 0 bases short, with 9 bases between. The DNA for the CDR3 is TGCGCCAGCAGCCTGAACTTCATGAACACTGAAGCTTTCTTT. This gives the protein CASSLNFMNTEAFF.

The chain combines TRBV6-5 with TRBJ2-7, with TRBD1 matching over 9 bases. V lost 2 bases to trimming and J lost 4 bases; unmatched junction nucleotides: 6. Germline CDR1 MNHEY, CDR2 SVGAGI. The CDR3 runs to 15 residues. This CDR3 reads CASSYARQGGYEQYF. CDR3 DNA sequence: TGTGCCAGCAGTTACGCGCGACAGGGGGGTTACGAGCAGTACTTC.

CDR3 bases: TGTGCCAGCAGTGAAGAGGGCACGGGAGTGGAGGAAAAACTGTTTTTT. Translated, it gives CASSEEGTGVEEKLFF. This chain links TRBV25-1 with TRBJ1-4; D remains ambiguous. V lost 2 bases and J lost 8, with 18 bases in between. Germline CDR1 and CDR2: MGHDK and SYGVNS. CDR3 length equals 16 residues.

The chain has TRBV5-4 and TRBJ2-1, with 10 bases fitting TRBD2. V was clipped by 2 bases and J by 8 bases; unmatched bases: 7. Germline V CDR1 and CDR2: SGHNT, YYREEE (reference sequence). The CDR3 has 15 residues. Here the CDR3 DNA reads TGTGCCAGCAGCTTCCGGACTAGCGGCTTCGATGAGCAGTTCTTC. Residues: CASSFRTSGFDEQFF.

V usage is TRBV27 and J usage is TRBJ1-2, with D tentatively TRBD1 (5 bases). Trimming took off 3 bases at V and 1 base at J, with 12 bases between the two ends. Germline CDR1 MNHEY, CDR2 SMNVEV (reference sequence). The CDR3 is 15 residues long. The DNA of the CDR3 is TGTGCCAGCAGTTTTGCCTTCGGGGGTAACTATGGCTACACCTTC. It yields the protein CASSFAFGGNYGYTF.

The J gene is TRBJ2-1, the V gene TRBV7-9, with D possibly being TRBD1 (6 bases). The CDR3 runs 13 residues. The germline V and J ends were trimmed by 1 base and 6 bases, with 7 bases remaining between them. Germline V lookup: CDR1 SEHNR, CDR2 FQNEAQ (reference sequence). This CDR3 is CASSLGGGNEQFF. For the CDR3, the DNA is TGTGCCAGCAGCTTAGGAGGGGGCAATGAGCAGTTCTTC.

This rearrangement joins TRBV4-1 to TRBJ1-4; maybe TRBD1 (6 bases). The CDR3 consists of 16 residues. Per germline, CDR1 MGHRA and CDR2 YSYEKL. Trimming removed 4 bases at V and 7 bases at J, with 19 bases between. Written as DNA, the CDR3 is TGCGCCAGCAGCCTACGAAGTACGCGGGGGGCTGAAAAACTGTTTTTT. This encodes CASSLRSTRGAEKLFF.

This chain connects TRBV19 to TRBJ2-5, with 10 nucleotides matching TRBD1. Germline V CDR1 and CDR2: LNHDA, SQIVND (reference sequence). The CDR3 is 14 residues long. The V gene end was trimmed by 6 bases and the J gene end by 5 bases; junction bases not matched to a gene: 6. CDR3 sequence reads: CASRATGGGETQYF. The CDR3 nucleotides read TGTGCCAGTAGGGCGACAGGGGGCGGTGAGACCCAGTACTTC. Variable domain in full (rest from reference TRBV19 and TRBJ2-5): DGGITQSPKYLFRKEGQNVTLSCEQNLNHDAMYWYRQDPGQGLRLIYYSQIVNDFQKGDIAEGYSVSREKKESFPLTVTSAQKNPTAFYLCASRATGGGETQYFGPGTRLLVL.

The chain carries TRBV6-5 and TRBJ1-6; no firm D call. V dropped 6 bases and J dropped 1 base, with 10 bases sitting between them. The CDR3 is made up of 15 amino acids. The V gene's germline CDR1 is MNHEY and CDR2 SVGAGI. The CDR3 sequence is CASRRSSSYNSPLHF. CDR3 bases: TGTGCCAGCAGGCGGTCGTCTTCCTATAATTCACCCCTCCACTTT.

The V gene is TRBV5-8, the J gene TRBJ2-1; 12 nucleotides agree with TRBD2. The CDR3 consists of 20 residues. Germline values: CDR1 SGHTS, CDR2 YDEGEE. V shed 2 bases, J shed 0 bases, and the junction held 12 bases outside the gene matches. CDR3 nucleotide sequence: TGTGCCAGCAGCTTTCTCGGGACTAGCGGGTTTGTAAGCTCCTACAATGAGCAGTTCTTC. Amino acid sequence: CASSFLGTSGFVSSYNEQFF.

The chain couples TRBV27 to TRBJ1-2; 8 positions agree with TRBD1. CDR3 length: 14 amino acids. Unmatched junction bases numbered 2, after V lost 3 bases and J lost 2 bases. Germline assignment: CDR1 MNHEY and CDR2 SMNVEV (reference sequence). The CDR3 loop reads CASSFDRGNYGYTF. In DNA, the CDR3 is TGTGCCAGCAGTTTTGACAGGGGCAACTATGGCTACACCTTC.

The rearrangement uses TRBV11-2 and TRBJ2-7; 10 bases are a match to TRBD2. V was clipped by 4 bases and J by 11 bases; unmatched bases: 8. Germline CDR1 is SGHAT and CDR2 is FQNNGV. The CDR3 spans 13 residues. CDR3 coding DNA: TGTGCCAGCAGCTCATTAGCGGGAGGTGTGAAGTACTTC. The encoded protein is CASSSLAGGVKYF.

The chain combines TRBV7-6 with TRBJ2-1, with 7 positions matching TRBD2. This CDR3 has 15 residues. V lost 5 bases, J lost 5 bases, and 9 bases stayed unmatched. The germline CDR1 and CDR2 sequences are SGHVS and FNYEAQ. CDR3 sequence: CASSREAVRNNEQFF. In DNA, the CDR3 is TGTGCCAGCAGCCGGGAGGCAGTTCGAAACAATGAGCAGTTCTTC.

The CDR3 loop is CASSPNRGVYEQYF. The CDR3 coding sequence is TGTGCCAGCTCACCAAACAGGGGGGTCTACGAGCAGTACTTC. The chain combines TRBV18 with TRBJ2-7; 8 nucleotides align to TRBD1. Germline V gene data show CDR1 as KGHSH and CDR2 as LQKENI. V lost 2 bases and J lost 3; bases outside the gene matches: 3. The CDR3 is 14 amino acids. The full variable domain, its missing parts supplied by reference TRBV18 and TRBJ2-7, is NAGVMQNPRHLVRRRGQEARLRCSPMKGHSHVYWYRQLPEEGLKFMVYLQKENIIDESGMPKERFSAEFPKEGPSILRIQQVVRGDSAAYFCASSPNRGVYEQYFGPGTRLTVT.

The chain employs TRBV25-1 and TRBJ2-3, with 7 bases fitting TRBD1. CDR1 is MGHDK and CDR2 is SYGVNS in the germline V gene. V was clipped by 6 bases and J by 4 bases; unmatched bases: 10. This CDR3 is built from 15 residues. The CDR3 bases are TGTGCCAGCAGCCCCGACAGGGTTCGTTCAGATACGCAGTATTTT. Translation gives CASSPDRVRSDTQYF. Drawing the rest from reference TRBV25-1 and TRBJ2-3, the complete variable domain is EADIYQTPRYLVIGTGKKITLECSQTMGHDKMYWYQQDPGMELHLIHYSYGVNSTEKGDLSSESTVSRIRTEHFPLTLESARPSHTSQYLCASSPDRVRSDTQYFGPGTRLTVL.